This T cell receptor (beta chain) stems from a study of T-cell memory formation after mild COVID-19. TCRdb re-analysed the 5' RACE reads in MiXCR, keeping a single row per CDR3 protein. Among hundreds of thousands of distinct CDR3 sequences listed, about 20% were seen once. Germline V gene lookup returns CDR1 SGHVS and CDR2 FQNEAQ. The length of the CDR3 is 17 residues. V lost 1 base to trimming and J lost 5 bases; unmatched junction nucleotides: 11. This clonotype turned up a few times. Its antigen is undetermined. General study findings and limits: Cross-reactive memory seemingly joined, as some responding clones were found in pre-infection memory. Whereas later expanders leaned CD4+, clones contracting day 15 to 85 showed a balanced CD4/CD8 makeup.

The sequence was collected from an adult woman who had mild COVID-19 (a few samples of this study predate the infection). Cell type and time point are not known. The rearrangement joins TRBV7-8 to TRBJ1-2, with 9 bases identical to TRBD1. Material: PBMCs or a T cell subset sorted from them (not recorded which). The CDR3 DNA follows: TGTGCCAGCAGCTTAGAGCGGGAGTGGGACAGGGTATATGGCTACACCTTC. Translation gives CASSLEREWDRVYGYTF.